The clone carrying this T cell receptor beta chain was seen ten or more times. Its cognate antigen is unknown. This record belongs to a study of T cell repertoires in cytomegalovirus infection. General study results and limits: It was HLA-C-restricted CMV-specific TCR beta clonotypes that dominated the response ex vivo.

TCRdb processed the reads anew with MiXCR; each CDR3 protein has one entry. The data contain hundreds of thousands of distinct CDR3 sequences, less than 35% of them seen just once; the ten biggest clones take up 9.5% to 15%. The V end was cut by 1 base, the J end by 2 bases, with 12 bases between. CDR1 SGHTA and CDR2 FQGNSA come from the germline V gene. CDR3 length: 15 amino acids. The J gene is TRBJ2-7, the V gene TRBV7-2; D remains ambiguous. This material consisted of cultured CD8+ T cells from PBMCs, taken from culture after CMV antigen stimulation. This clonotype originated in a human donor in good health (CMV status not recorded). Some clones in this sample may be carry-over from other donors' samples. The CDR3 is CASSLDAYPAYEQYF. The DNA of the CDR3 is TGTGCCAGCAGCTTAGATGCGTATCCCGCCTACGAGCAGTACTTC.